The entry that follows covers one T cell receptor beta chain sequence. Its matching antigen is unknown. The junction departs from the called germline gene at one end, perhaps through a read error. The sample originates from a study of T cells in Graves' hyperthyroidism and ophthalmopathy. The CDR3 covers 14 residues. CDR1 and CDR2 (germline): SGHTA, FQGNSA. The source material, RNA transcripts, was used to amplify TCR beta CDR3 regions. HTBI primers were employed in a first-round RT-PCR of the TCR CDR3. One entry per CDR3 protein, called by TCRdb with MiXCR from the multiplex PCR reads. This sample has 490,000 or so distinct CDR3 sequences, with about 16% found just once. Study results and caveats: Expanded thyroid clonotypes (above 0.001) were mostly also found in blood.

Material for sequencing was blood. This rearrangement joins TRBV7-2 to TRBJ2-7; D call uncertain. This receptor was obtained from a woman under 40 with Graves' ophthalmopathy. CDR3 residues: CANSLERSRHEQYF. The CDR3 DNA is TGTGCCAACAGCTTAGAAAGGAGCCGCCACGAGCAGTACTTC.